The clone carrying this T cell receptor (beta chain) is a singleton in its sample. What it binds is unknown. Some clones are missing from TCRdb's copy, which holds only in-frame ones; the method was immunoSEQ multiplex PCR. The sample carries some 150,000 clones, approximately 87% recorded once. Separate from the approximately 700-subject first cohort was the approximately 110-subject validation cohort, to which the donors belonged. These data are taken from a study of cytomegalovirus exposure and HLA in healthy donors. Study results and limitations: Most TCRs appeared rarely, but some public TCRs recurred in many donors. There were 150 to 200 TCR beta chains listed as cytomegalovirus-associated. Three chains linked to CMV were shown in vitro to be specific for CMV antigens.

The TCR sequence derives from a woman in her 30s in good health and CMV-seronegative. The sample was PBMCs.

Written as DNA, the CDR3 is TGCGCCAGCGGCACCAAAGGACCGGGGGGACCCACAGATACGCAGTATTTT. It encodes CASGTKGPGGPTDTQYF. The chain is built from TRBV4-1 and TRBJ2-3, with 7 bases aligning to TRBD2. The CDR3 extends over 17 amino acids. After removal of 8 bases from V and 2 bases from J, the junction contained 16 bases not matched to a gene. In germline, CDR1 is MGHRA, CDR2 YSYEKL.